Reported below is one TCR beta chain. This entry is derived from a study of blood T cell repertoires in COVID-19. Turning to the study itself: Specimens from acute and convalescent COVID-19 originated in the United States, Italy and Spain.

In the study's own analysis: The assay estimated nucleated cells by amplifying reference gene primers. The data were produced by immunoSEQ multiplex PCR, yet TCRdb's version contains in-frame clones alone and is incomplete. D and trimming were read from the DNA, whereas the V and J calls and clone size are those reported in that table. The data contain over 250,000 clones, more than 75% of them seen just once; the ten biggest clones take up more than 1.3%. The germline gives CDR1 SGHRS, CDR2 YFSETQ. This CDR3 spans 14 amino acids. V lost 3 bases, J lost 1 base, and 10 bases lay in between. The material sequenced was peripheral blood. The sequence came from a middle-aged woman who had recovered from COVID-19. The V call is TRBV5-1, the J call TRBJ1-1, with a tentative D call TRBD1 (5 bases). The CDR3 loop is CASSSFDRNTEAFF. CDR3 sequence (DNA): TGCGCCAGCAGCTCTTTCGACAGGAACACTGAAGCTTTCTTT.